Listed below are T cell receptor beta chains from one sample, sequenced in a study of blood T cells in healthy people across ages. TCRdb independently ran MiXCR on the 5' RACE reads; one entry per CDR3 protein. The repertoire holds about 930,000 distinct CDR3 sequences, with almost 30% as singletons. The same data also contributed to another study, on T cells of mothers and their children.

Sequencing used blood. The origin of the receptors is a woman aged 40 to 50 in good health. Each CDR3 is given with its conserved first and last residue. D genes are given only for firm matches. The size of a clone is reported for some rows only, either as once, few or many, or as a class for expanded clones.

V	J	size	D	CDR3	DNA
TRBV3-1	TRBJ2-1	many	NA	CASSLKGNWNEQFF	TGTGCCAGCAGCCTAAAGGGAAACTGGAATGAGCAGTTCTTC
TRBV29-1	TRBJ1-1	few	TRBD1	CSTRQGNTEAFF	TGCAGCACGAGACAGGGGAACACTGAAGCTTTCTTT
TRBV7-2	TRBJ2-1	once	NA	CASSLGADGLEQFF	TGTGCCAGCAGCTTAGGAGCGGACGGTCTTGAGCAGTTCTTC
TRBV7-9	TRBJ1-6	many	TRBD1	CASSSGQPHSPLHF	TGTGCCAGCAGCTCGGGACAGCCACATTCACCCCTCCACTTT
TRBV6-2/TRBV6-3	TRBJ1-5	few	TRBD1	CASRPTGGQEPQHF	TGTGCCAGCAGACCGACAGGGGGCCAAGAGCCCCAGCATTTT
TRBV5-1	TRBJ2-3	few	TRBD2	CASSLETAGDTQYF	TGCGCCAGCAGCCTTGAGACAGCGGGGGATACGCAGTATTTT
TRBV27	TRBJ2-7	many	NA	CASSPAGQTYEQYF	TGTGCCAGCAGTCCTGCGGGACAGACCTACGAGCAGTACTTC
TRBV6-4	TRBJ2-3	once	TRBD2	CASSTSGGSGDTQYF	TGTGCCAGTTCGACTAGCGGGGGGTCTGGAGATACGCAGTATTTT
TRBV9	TRBJ2-7	many	NA	CASSVNRGANEQYF	TGTGCCAGCAGCGTTAACCGGGGTGCCAACGAGCAGTACTTC
TRBV5-1	TRBJ2-3	few	NA	CASSLAGITDTQYF	TGCGCCAGCAGCTTGGCGGGTATCACAGATACGCAGTATTTT
TRBV19	TRBJ2-1	many	NA	CASSPWDLRSDNEQFF	TGTGCCAGTAGTCCGTGGGACCTCCGTTCAGACAATGAGCAGTTCTTC
TRBV5-1	TRBJ2-7	few	TRBD2	CASSRGGGFSYEQYF	TGCGCCAGCAGCCGCGGCGGGGGATTCTCCTACGAGCAGTACTTC
TRBV24-1	TRBJ2-3	NA	TRBD1	CATSRQGADTQYF	TGTGCCACCAGCCGACAGGGGGCAGATACGCAGTATTTT
TRBV10-3	TRBJ1-1	few	NA	CAISESVGNTEAFF	TGTGCCATCAGTGAGTCGGTAGGGAACACTGAAGCTTTCTTT
TRBV28	TRBJ2-1	NA	NA	CASSLSGMASGSEQFF	TGTGCCAGCAGTTTATCGGGTATGGCATCGGGGAGTGAGCAGTTCTTC
TRBV29-1	TRBJ2-2	few	NA	CGVPYGPGELFF	TGCGGCGTGCCCTATGGTCCCGGGGAGCTGTTTTTT
TRBV6-2/TRBV6-3	TRBJ2-7	NA	NA	CASSYSPAGISYEQYF	TGTGCCAGCAGTTACTCACCCGCAGGGATCTCCTACGAGCAGTACTTC
TRBV7-2	TRBJ1-1	few	NA	CASRRSGMNTEAFF	TGTGCCAGCAGGAGATCAGGGATGAACACTGAAGCTTTCTTT
TRBV4-3	TRBJ1-2	few	NA	CASSQDTGWGGSGYTF	TGCGCCAGCAGCCAAGATACCGGGTGGGGAGGGAGCGGCTACACCTTC
TRBV7-2	TRBJ2-3	few	TRBD2	CASSPSGGAFRPDTQYF	TGTGCCAGCAGCCCTAGCGGGGGGGCCTTTCGCCCAGATACGCAGTATTTT
TRBV5-1	TRBJ2-7	NA	TRBD1	CASSLAFSGTGAVYEQYF	TGCGCCAGCAGCTTGGCCTTTTCCGGGACAGGGGCTGTGTACGAGCAGTACTTC
TRBV15	TRBJ2-2	many	NA	CATSRPWQGRTGELFF	TGTGCCACCAGCAGACCATGGCAGGGACGGACCGGGGAGCTGTTTTTT
TRBV5-5	TRBJ2-3	NA	NA	CACSLPRTGSTDTQYF	TGTGCCTGCAGCTTACCTAGGACGGGTAGCACAGATACGCAGTATTTT
TRBV6-5	TRBJ1-2	NA	NA	CASSSGFGYGYTF	TGTGCCAGCAGCTCCGGGTTTGGCTATGGCTACACCTTC
TRBV20-1	TRBJ1-1	NA	NA	CSNKGDTEAFF	TGCAGCAACAAAGGGGACACTGAAGCTTTCTTT
TRBV28	TRBJ2-7	few	NA	CASSFRPNLGGYEQYF	TGTGCCAGCAGTTTTCGACCGAACCTGGGCGGATACGAGCAGTACTTC
TRBV20-1	TRBJ1-5	NA	NA	CSAFDGVQPQHF	TGCAGTGCTTTCGATGGGGTCCAGCCCCAGCATTTT
TRBV12-3/TRBV12-4	TRBJ2-7	many	TRBD1	CASSFKGRGYQYF	TGTGCCAGCAGTTTCAAGGGCAGGGGGTATCAGTACTTC
TRBV29-1	TRBJ2-7	few	TRBD2	CSPQTSGESYEQYF	TGCAGCCCCCAGACTAGCGGGGAGTCCTACGAGCAGTACTTC
TRBV12-3/TRBV12-4	TRBJ2-1	few	NA	CASTLTVYSEQFF	TGTGCCAGCACCCTGACAGTGTACAGTGAGCAGTTCTTC
TRBV11-1	TRBJ2-5	once	NA	CASSLSVVVGEQYF	TGTGCCAGCAGCTTATCTGTAGTGGTTGGTGAGCAGTACTTC
TRBV12-3/TRBV12-4	TRBJ2-5	many	TRBD1	CASSSRTGRETQYF	TGTGCCAGCAGTTCCCGGACAGGCCGGGAGACCCAGTACTTC
TRBV7-9	TRBJ2-5	many	TRBD2	CASSFGLAQETQYF	TGTGCCAGCAGCTTCGGACTAGCGCAAGAGACCCAGTACTTC
TRBV7-2	TRBJ2-1	NA	NA	CANSQPPINEQFF	TGTGCCAACAGCCAACCGCCGATTAATGAGCAGTTCTTC
TRBV20-1	TRBJ2-1	NA	NA	CSARDPTGINNNEQFF	TGCAGTGCTAGAGATCCCACAGGGATAAATAACAATGAGCAGTTCTTC
TRBV21-1	TRBJ2-7	NA	NA	CARSKGWGEEYEQYF	TGTGCCAGAAGCAAAGGGTGGGGTGAAGAGTACGAGCAGTACTTC
TRBV6-1	TRBJ2-7	few	NA	CASSEAGGLFGYEQYF	TGTGCCAGCAGTGAAGCTGGGGGGCTCTTTGGATACGAGCAGTACTTC
TRBV5-1	TRBJ2-2	few	TRBD2	CASSLAPAGGQDTGELFF	TGCGCCAGCAGCTTGGCCCCGGCGGGGGGGCAGGACACCGGGGAGCTGTTTTTT
TRBV29-1	TRBJ2-7	NA	NA	CSVEASTYEQYF	TGCAGCGTTGAAGCCAGCACCTACGAGCAGTACTTC
TRBV12-3/TRBV12-4	TRBJ1-1	few	NA	CASSFGGPTEAFF	TGTGCCAGCAGTTTCGGGGGGCCCACTGAAGCTTTCTTT
TRBV19	TRBJ1-5	many	TRBD1	CASSTTGSNQPQHF	TGTGCCAGCAGTACGACAGGGAGCAATCAGCCCCAGCATTTT
TRBV2	TRBJ2-4	NA	NA	CASRKQGMDNEQYF	TGTGCCAGCAGAAAACAGGGTATGGACAATGAGCAGTACTTC
TRBV6-6	TRBJ1-1	NA	NA	CASILGGKAGTEAFF	TGTGCCAGCATCCTGGGGGGAAAGGCGGGCACTGAAGCTTTCTTT
TRBV6-2/TRBV6-3	TRBJ2-5	many	NA	CASTSRWALQGAETQYF	TGTGCCAGCACCTCTCGTTGGGCGCTCCAAGGGGCAGAGACCCAGTACTTC
TRBV21-1	TRBJ1-2	NA	NA	CASSDRGYCGFTF	TGTGCCAGCAGCGATCGAGGATACTGTGGCTTCACCTTC
TRBV12-3/TRBV12-4	TRBJ2-5	once	NA	CASSLMTGQVTQYF	TGTGCCAGCAGTTTAATGACAGGACAAGTGACCCAGTACTTC